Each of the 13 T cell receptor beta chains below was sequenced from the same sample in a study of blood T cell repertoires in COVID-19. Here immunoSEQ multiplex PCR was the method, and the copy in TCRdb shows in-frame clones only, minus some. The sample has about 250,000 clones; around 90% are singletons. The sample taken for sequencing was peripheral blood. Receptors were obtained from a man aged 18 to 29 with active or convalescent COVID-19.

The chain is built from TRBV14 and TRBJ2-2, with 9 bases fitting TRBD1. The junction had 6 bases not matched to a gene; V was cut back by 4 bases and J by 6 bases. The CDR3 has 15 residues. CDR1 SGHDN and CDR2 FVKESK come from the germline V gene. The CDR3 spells CASSRPGQGSGELFF. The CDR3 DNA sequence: TGTGCCAGCAGCCGGCCGGGACAGGGCTCCGGGGAGCTGTTTTTT.

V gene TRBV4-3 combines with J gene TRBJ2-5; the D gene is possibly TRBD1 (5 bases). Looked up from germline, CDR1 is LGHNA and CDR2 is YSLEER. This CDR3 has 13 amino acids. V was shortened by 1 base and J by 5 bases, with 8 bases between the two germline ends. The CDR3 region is CASSQGPGETQYF. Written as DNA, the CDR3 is TGCGCCAGCAGCCAAGGCCCAGGGGAGACCCAGTACTTC.

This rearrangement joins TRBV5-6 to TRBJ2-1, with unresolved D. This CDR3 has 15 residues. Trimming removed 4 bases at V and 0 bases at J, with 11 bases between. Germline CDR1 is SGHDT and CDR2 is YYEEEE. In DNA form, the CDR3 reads TGTGCCAGCAGCCCCACGAGAATCTCCTACAATGAGCAGTTCTTC. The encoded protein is CASSPTRISYNEQFF.

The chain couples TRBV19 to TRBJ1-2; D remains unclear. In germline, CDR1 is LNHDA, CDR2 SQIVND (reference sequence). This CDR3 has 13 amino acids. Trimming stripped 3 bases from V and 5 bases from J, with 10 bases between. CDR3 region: CASSMQHSYGYTF. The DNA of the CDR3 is TGTGCCAGTAGTATGCAACATTCGTATGGCTACACCTTC. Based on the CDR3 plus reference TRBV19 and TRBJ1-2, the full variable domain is DGGITQSPKYLFRKEGQNVTLSCEQNLNHDAMYWYRQDPGQGLRLIYYSQIVNDFQKGDIAEGYSVSREKKESFPLTVTSAQKNPTAFYLCASSMQHSYGYTFGSGTRLTVV.

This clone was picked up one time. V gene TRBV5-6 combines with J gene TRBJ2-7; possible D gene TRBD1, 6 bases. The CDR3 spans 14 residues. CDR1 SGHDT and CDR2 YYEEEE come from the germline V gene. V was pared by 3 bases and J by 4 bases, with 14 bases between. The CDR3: CASSSTGLGYEQYF. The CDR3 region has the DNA TGTGCCAGCAGCTCGACAGGCCTTGGTTACGAGCAGTACTTC.

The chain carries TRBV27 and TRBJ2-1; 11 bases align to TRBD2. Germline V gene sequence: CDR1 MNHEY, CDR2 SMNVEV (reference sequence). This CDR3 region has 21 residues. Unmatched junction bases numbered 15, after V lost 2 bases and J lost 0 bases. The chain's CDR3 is CASSLRRWLAGGPSSYNEQFF. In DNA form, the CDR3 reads TGTGCCAGCAGTTTAAGAAGGTGGCTAGCGGGAGGACCCTCCTCCTACAATGAGCAGTTCTTC.

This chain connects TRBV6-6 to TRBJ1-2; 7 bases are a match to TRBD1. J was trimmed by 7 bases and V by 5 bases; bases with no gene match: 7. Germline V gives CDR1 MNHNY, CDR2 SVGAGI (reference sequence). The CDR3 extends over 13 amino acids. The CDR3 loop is CASSDTGVRGYTF. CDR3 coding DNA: TGTGCCAGCAGTGATACAGGGGTGCGTGGCTACACCTTC.

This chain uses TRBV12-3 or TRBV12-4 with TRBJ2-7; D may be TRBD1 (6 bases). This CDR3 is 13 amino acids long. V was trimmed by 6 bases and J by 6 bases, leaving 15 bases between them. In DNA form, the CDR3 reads TGTGCCAGCAGCCATCACGACAGGTTCGAGCAGTACTTC. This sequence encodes CASSHHDRFEQYF.

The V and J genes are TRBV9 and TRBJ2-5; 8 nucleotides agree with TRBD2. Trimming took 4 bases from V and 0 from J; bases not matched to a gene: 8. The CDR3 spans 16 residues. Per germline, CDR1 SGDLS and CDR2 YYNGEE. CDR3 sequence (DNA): TGTGCCAGCAGCCATTCCCTAGCGGGCGACCAAGAGACCCAGTACTTC. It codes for CASSHSLAGDQETQYF.

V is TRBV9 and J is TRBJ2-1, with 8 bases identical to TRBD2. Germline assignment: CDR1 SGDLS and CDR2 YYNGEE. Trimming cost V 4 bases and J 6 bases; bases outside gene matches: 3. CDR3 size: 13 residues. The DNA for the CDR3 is TGTGCCAGCAGCCTAGGACTAGCCAATGAGCAGTTCTTC. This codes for CASSLGLANEQFF.

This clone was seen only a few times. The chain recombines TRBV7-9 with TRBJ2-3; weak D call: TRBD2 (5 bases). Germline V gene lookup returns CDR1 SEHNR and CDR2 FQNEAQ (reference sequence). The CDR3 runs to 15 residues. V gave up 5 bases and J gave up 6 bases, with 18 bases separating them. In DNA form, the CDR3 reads TGTGCCAGCAGCCGGATGCAGTCGGGGTCGGATACGCAGTATTTT. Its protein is CASSRMQSGSDTQYF.

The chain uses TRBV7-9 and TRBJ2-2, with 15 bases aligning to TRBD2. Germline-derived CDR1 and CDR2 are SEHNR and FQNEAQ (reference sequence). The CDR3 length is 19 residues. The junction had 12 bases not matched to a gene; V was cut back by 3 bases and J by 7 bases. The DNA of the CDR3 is TGTGCCAGCAGCTTCCCAGGACTAGCGGGAGGGCCAGGCGGCGGGGAGCTGTTTTTT. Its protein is CASSFPGLAGGPGGGELFF.

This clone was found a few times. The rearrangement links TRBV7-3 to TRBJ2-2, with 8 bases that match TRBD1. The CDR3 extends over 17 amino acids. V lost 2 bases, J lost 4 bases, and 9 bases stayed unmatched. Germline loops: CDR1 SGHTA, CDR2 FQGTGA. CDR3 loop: CASSLRQGAPRTGELFF. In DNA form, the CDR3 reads TGTGCCAGCAGCTTACGGCAGGGGGCGCCGCGCACCGGGGAGCTGTTTTTT. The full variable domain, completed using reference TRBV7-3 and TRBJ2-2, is GAGVSQTPSNKVTEKGKYVELRCDPISGHTALYWYRQSLGQGPEFLIYFQGTGAADDSGLPNDRFFAVRPEGSVSTLKIQRTERGDSAVYLCASSLRQGAPRTGELFFGEGSRLTVL.